The present entry profiles one T cell receptor beta chain with its context. There is no known antigen for this receptor. Per-nucleotide qualities are absent, and no much larger clonotype sits a single base away. The data were taken from a study of shared clonotypes between healthy human individuals (dated by TCRdb to about 2020). Describing the broader study: Two women and a few men aged 18 to 49 years were included in the cohort. To estimate repertoire size and how much clonotypes are shared between individuals, the study performed deep sequencing of blood TCR repertoires from 4 to 6 healthy adults. Libraries were prepared and TCR repertoires were sequenced by different laboratories using diverse techniques, in order to increase sequencing depth and limit assay-specific biases. For each donor, CD4 naive and CD4 memory were each given three plates, CD8 naive was given two plates, and CD8 memory was given one plate. Each donor's leukapheresis produced roughly between about 0.9 and 9.5 billion PBMCs.

TCR CDR3 regions were amplified from genomic DNA by multiplex PCR using the deep immunoSEQ assay. Extracted genomic DNA from each cell subset was spread evenly across all wells of several immunoSEQ 96-well plates, with each plate serving as a replicate. For sorted subsets, 150 to 250 ng of genomic DNA, equivalent to around 29,000 T cell genomes, went into each replicate PCR. Purified libraries were quantified with a Qubit 3.0 fluorometer, sized on a Bioanalyzer 2100, and re-quantified with the KAPA Library Quantification kit. Every immunoSEQ 96-well plate was sequenced on a dedicated single-read 150-cycle Illumina NextSeq 550 flow cell. As for the authors' bioinformatics: Because the immunoSEQ output held only junctional sequences and lacked quality scores, the filtering could not match the filtering applied to full-length reads. To assign V/J genes and CDR3, sequences were annotated against IMGT germline references using PyIR, a Python wrapper for IgBLAST v1.9. Any read was removed if the V/J assignment was weak (E-value above 1e-6), the CDR3 was missing, or the read contained stop codons, out-of-frame junctions, or ambiguous translated residues. V3J clonotypes were defined as sequences sharing the same inferred V gene, J gene, and CDR3 amino acid sequence. Percentage overlap between repertoires was calculated by dividing the number of shared unique clonotypes by the size of the smaller repertoire. RTK rarefaction, the Chao1 estimator, and Recon v2.1 estimates of unobserved clonotypes were used to assess repertoire richness. OLGA was used to compute generation probabilities for all TCRbeta clonotypes that the gDNA method yielded from a few donors. The source is immuneACCESS, and TCRdb retained only in-frame sequences with V and J called. Part of the clones is not carried over; for the studies checked, unresolved V genes explain less than half of this, and the remainder is unexplained. V and J calls and clone size are given by that table; D and trimming were obtained from the DNA. The sample table lists 2 million to 3 million clones, approximately 94% of them with a count of one. The ten largest clones capture 0.35% to 0.45% of the sample.

The germline V gene gives CDR1 as KGHSH and CDR2 as LQKENI. V is cut back by 0 bases and J by 1 base, with 6 bases in the junction unmatched. Its CDR3 holds 17 amino acids, cysteine through phenylalanine. The retained sequence is limited to the CDR3, 51 bases, with the frame set at the first base. Here is what the overall study found, with its caveats: Sampling was restricted to blood, and TCR repertoires in tissue are likely to differ from TCR repertoires in blood. Naive subsets generally had larger estimated clonotype richness than memory subsets did. Incomplete sequencing was indicated by rarefaction of sorted-subset datasets, despite the large sequencing depth. Compared with non-shared clonotypes, clonotypes shared by all four sorted-subset donors had higher generation probabilities. Because the study included a small number of donors, the genetic and exposure-history diversity represented was limited. Based on pairwise subsampling, the degree of clonotype sharing among donors was expected to be affected by sequencing depth. Across a few donors, approximately 5% of naive CD4, approximately 3.5% of naive CD8, around 2.5% of memory CD4, and under 0.45% of memory CD8 clonotypes were shared.

The donors were healthy, HIV-negative adults who had no recently reported acute infections or vaccinations. All donors were Caucasian adults living in Nashville, Tennessee, USA. CD4+ T cells were enriched through magnetic negative selection, after which naive cells were positively selected on CD45RA and the remaining negative fraction served as the memory subset. Blood was obtained by leukapheresis, after which PBMCs were separated by Ficoll-Histopaque density gradient centrifugation and cryopreserved in liquid nitrogen vapor phase. Analytical flow cytometry was used to check the purity and quantity of every magnetically sorted T cell population. Each sorted fraction had its genomic DNA isolated and then quantified by UV absorbance on a Nanodrop 2000c.

Sequencing was performed on naive CD4+ T cells from PBMCs. The cell subset or site tag for this specimen amounts to: CD45RA+ positively selected. The chain is assembled from TRBV18 and TRBJ2-3, and TRBD1 matches 8 of the central bases. The TCR originated in a man between 18 and 35 years old in good health. Some clones in this sample may be carry-over from other donors' samples. The CDR3 region has the sequence CASSPPGPGQGTDTQYF. The nucleotides read TGTGCCAGCTCACCACCGGGACCGGGACAGGGCACAGATACGCAGTATTTT.